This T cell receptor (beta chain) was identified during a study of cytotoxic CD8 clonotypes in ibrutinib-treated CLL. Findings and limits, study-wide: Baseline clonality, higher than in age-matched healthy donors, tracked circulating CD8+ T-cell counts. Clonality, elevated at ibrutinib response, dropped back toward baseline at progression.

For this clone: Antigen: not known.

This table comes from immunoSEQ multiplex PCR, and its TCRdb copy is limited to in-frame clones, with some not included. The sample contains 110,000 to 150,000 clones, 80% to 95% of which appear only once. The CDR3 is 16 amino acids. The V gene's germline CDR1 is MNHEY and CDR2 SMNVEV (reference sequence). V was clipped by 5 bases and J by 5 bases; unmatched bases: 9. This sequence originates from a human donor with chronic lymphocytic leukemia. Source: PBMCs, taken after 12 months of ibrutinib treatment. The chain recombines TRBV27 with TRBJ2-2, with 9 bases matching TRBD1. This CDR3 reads CASSATGGYGTGELFF. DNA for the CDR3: TGTGCCAGCAGTGCTACAGGGGGCTATGGGACCGGGGAGCTGTTTTTT.